The 20 T cell receptor beta chains in this list originate from one sample, sequenced in a study of blood T cell repertoires in COVID-19. Profiling relied on immunoSEQ multiplex PCR, and the TCRdb table lists in-frame clones only, not all of them. The table shows roughly 120,000 clones, with around 83% occurring only once. The sample comprised peripheral blood. These TCRs come from a woman older than 75 with COVID-19, enrolled during active disease.

This chain connects TRBV5-8 to TRBJ1-1, with TRBD1 matching 7 bases. Losses at the gene ends were 4 bases for V and 1 base for J; bases not matched to a gene: 7. The CDR3 is 15 residues long. CDR1 and CDR2 (germline): SGHTS, YDEGEE. The CDR3 DNA follows: TGTGCCAGCAGCCAGGGACAGCCTAGGAACACTGAAGCTTTCTTT. Residues: CASSQGQPRNTEAFF.

This clone was counted once. The rearrangement links TRBV7-3 to TRBJ2-1; possibly TRBD2 for D (6 bases). Germline lookup yields CDR1 SGHTA and CDR2 FQGTGA. V lost 4 bases and J 7 bases, leaving 14 bases between the germline ends. The CDR3 is 14 amino acids. CDR3 amino acids: CASSSTPGENEQFF. The CDR3, as DNA: TGTGCCAGCAGCTCGACGCCGGGGGAGAATGAGCAGTTCTTC.

This chain connects TRBV4-2 to TRBJ2-3; D is ambiguous. The CDR3 runs to 17 residues. Germline values: CDR1 LGHNA, CDR2 YNFKEQ. V was clipped by 0 bases and J by 3 bases, with 16 bases between them. The CDR3 loop is CASSQEVVLVGTDTQYF. CDR3 bases: TGTGCCAGCAGCCAAGAGGTAGTGTTAGTCGGGACAGATACGCAGTATTTT.

This rearrangement joins TRBV10-3 to TRBJ1-5, with 7 bases lining up with TRBD1. The CDR3 runs 14 residues. The V gene end was trimmed by 3 bases and the J gene end by 5 bases; junction bases not matched to a gene: 4. Germline-derived CDR1 and CDR2 are ENHRY and SYGVKD. Here the CDR3 reads CAISEGTDHQPQHF. For the CDR3, the DNA is TGTGCCATCAGTGAAGGGACAGATCATCAGCCCCAGCATTTT.

The chain has TRBV7-3 and TRBJ2-1; TRBD2 aligns across 13 bases. Germline V gene sequence: CDR1 SGHTA, CDR2 FQGTGA. With V trimmed by 1 base and J by 0 bases, 6 bases remained unmatched. The CDR3 runs to 19 residues. The CDR3: CASSLIGLAGVGSYNEQFF. The CDR3 nucleotides read TGTGCCAGCAGCTTAATAGGACTAGCGGGAGTAGGCTCCTACAATGAGCAGTTCTTC.

The chain is built from TRBV4-3 and TRBJ1-5; 8 nucleotides line up with TRBD1. CDR3 size: 14 residues. The germline V gene encodes CDR1 LGHNA and CDR2 YSLEER. Unmatched junction bases numbered 9, after V lost 5 bases and J lost 9 bases. The CDR3 DNA follows: TGCGCCAGCAGCGAAACAGGGGGAGTAGGGCCCCAGCATTTT. As protein: CASSETGGVGPQHF.

The chain has TRBV24-1 and TRBJ2-5, with 10 bases aligning to TRBD2. The CDR3 is made up of 14 amino acids. Trimming removed 7 bases from V and 6 bases from J; junction bases left unmatched: 7. Germline V lookup: CDR1 KGHDR, CDR2 SFDVKD. CDR3 DNA sequence: TGTGCCACCAGGGGAGCGGGAGGGGAGAAGACCCAGTACTTC. Protein: CATRGAGGEKTQYF.

V is TRBV10-3 and J is TRBJ1-4, with 9 positions matching TRBD1. This CDR3 is 15 amino acids long. The V gene's germline CDR1 is ENHRY and CDR2 SYGVKD. V dropped 2 bases and J dropped 8; count of bases not matched to a gene: 6. Here the CDR3 reads CAISEAGTGLEKLFF. The CDR3 DNA is TGTGCCATCAGTGAGGCCGGGACAGGGTTAGAAAAACTGTTTTTT.

This chain connects TRBV7-9 to TRBJ2-5; TRBD2 is a possible D gene (5 bases). Germline V lookup: CDR1 SEHNR, CDR2 FQNEAQ (reference sequence). CDR3 length: 15 amino acids. V lost 0 bases to trimming and J lost 2 bases, with 10 bases between them. CDR3 residues: CASSLAGAGQETQYF. The CDR3 DNA reads TGTGCCAGCAGCTTAGCGGGAGCTGGGCAAGAGACCCAGTACTTC. Filled out from reference TRBV7-9 and TRBJ2-5, the complete variable domain reads DTGVSQNPRHKITKRGQNVTFRCDPISEHNRLYWYRQTLGQGPEFLTYFQNEAQLEKSRLLSDRFSAERPKGSFSTLEIQRTEQGDSAMYLCASSLAGAGQETQYFGPGTRLLVL.

The chain has TRBV7-2 and TRBJ1-1; D remains ambiguous. The CDR3 covers 14 residues. Trimming took off 3 bases at V and 4 bases at J, with 12 bases between the two ends. Germline CDR1 SGHTA, CDR2 FQGNSA. CDR3 sequence (DNA): TGTGCCAGCAGCTTGATCTCCGGGAGCACTGAAGCTTTCTTT. Translating gives CASSLISGSTEAFF.

This clone has just one count. V usage is TRBV11-3 and J usage is TRBJ2-2; TRBD2 agrees at 9 bases. The V gene end was trimmed by 5 bases and the J gene end by 6 bases; junction bases not matched to a gene: 4. Germline V CDR1 and CDR2: SGHNT, YENEEA. The CDR3 has 14 amino acids. The CDR3 protein is CASSLRTSAGELFF. The CDR3 DNA reads TGTGCCAGCAGCCTACGGACTAGCGCCGGGGAGCTGTTTTTT. Supplemented by reference TRBV11-3 and TRBJ2-2, the full variable domain reads EAGVVQSPRYKIIEKKQPVAFWCNPISGHNTLYWYLQNLGQGPELLIRYENEEAVDDSQLPKDRFSAERLKGVDSTLKIQPAELGDSAVYLCASSLRTSAGELFFGEGSRLTVL.

The chain joins TRBV9 to TRBJ2-7; 9 nucleotides agree with TRBD2. This CDR3 contains 14 residues. The ends lost 3 bases at V and 2 bases at J; junction bases unmatched: 3. Germline CDR1 and CDR2: SGDLS and YYNGEE. The CDR3 is CASSGRLAAYEQYF. The CDR3 bases are TGTGCCAGCAGCGGTCGACTAGCGGCCTACGAGCAGTACTTC.

The chain uses TRBV29-1 and TRBJ2-1, with 12 bases fitting TRBD2. The CDR3 runs 15 residues. J gave up 5 bases and V 5 bases, and 7 bases lay outside the gene matches. Germline loops: CDR1 SQVTM, CDR2 ANQGSEA. The CDR3 DNA follows: TGCAGCGTTCACCCTAGCGGGAGGGCCGACAATGAGCAGTTCTTC. This translates into CSVHPSGRADNEQFF.

The chain combines TRBV27 with TRBJ2-7, with 7 nucleotides matching TRBD2. The CDR3 length is 15 residues. Germline CDR1 is MNHEY and CDR2 is SMNVEV (reference sequence). V lost 5 bases, J lost 0 bases, and 7 bases stayed unmatched. CDR3 amino acids: CASSLGGGSSYEQYF. CDR3 in DNA: TGTGCCAGCAGTCTTGGGGGGGGAAGCTCCTACGAGCAGTACTTC.

The gene calls are TRBV28 and TRBJ2-1; 9 bases match TRBD2. Trimming removed 5 bases from V and 8 bases from J; junction bases left unmatched: 16. CDR1 MDHEN and CDR2 SYDVKM come from the germline V gene. CDR3 length equals 17 residues. Here the CDR3 reads CASSPSLAGTPLDEQFF. The CDR3 coding sequence is TGTGCCAGCAGTCCGTCGCTAGCGGGGACCCCATTAGATGAGCAGTTCTTC.

J is TRBJ1-2 and V is TRBV19; TRBD1 matches at 8 bases. V was pared by 8 bases and J by 3 bases, with 11 bases of the junction left unmatched. The CDR3 totals 15 residues. Germline V gene sequence: CDR1 LNHDA, CDR2 SQIVND (reference sequence). Here the CDR3 reads CASHHRQGFHYGYTF. CDR3 nucleotides: TGTGCCAGTCATCATAGACAGGGGTTCCACTATGGCTACACCTTC.

This chain joins TRBV28 and TRBJ1-6; D is undetermined. This CDR3 region has 16 residues. Germline lookup yields CDR1 MDHEN and CDR2 SYDVKM. Trimming took off 2 bases at V and 5 bases at J, with 13 bases between the two ends. The CDR3 DNA sequence: TGTGCCAGCAGTTTAAGATTGAGGAACAATAATTCACCCCTCCACTTT. This gives the protein CASSLRLRNNNSPLHF.

This clone was found a few times. J is TRBJ2-2 and V is TRBV9; 7 bases are shared with TRBD2. The CDR3 spans 16 residues. The V gene end was trimmed by 0 bases and the J gene end by 7 bases; junction bases not matched to a gene: 9. Germline CDR1 reads SGDLS; CDR2 reads YYNGEE. CDR3 protein: CASSVGSAGESGELFF. The CDR3 DNA reads TGTGCCAGCAGCGTAGGATCTGCGGGAGAAAGCGGGGAGCTGTTTTTT.

The V call is TRBV28, the J call TRBJ2-2, with 11 positions matching TRBD1. The junction had 1 base not matched to a gene; V was cut back by 6 bases and J by 4 bases. This CDR3 has 14 amino acids. The germline CDR1 and CDR2 sequences are MDHEN and SYDVKM. The DNA for the CDR3 is TGTGCCAGCAGCGGGACAGGGGGCACCGGGGAGCTGTTTTTT. This codes for CASSGTGGTGELFF.

The rearrangement uses TRBV2 and TRBJ1-6; D call uncertain. Per germline, CDR1 SNHLY and CDR2 FYNNEI. V was clipped by 3 bases and J by 7 bases, with 13 bases between them. This CDR3 spans 15 amino acids. The CDR3 DNA reads as TGTGCCAGCAGTGAGTTTATGGCAGAAAATTCACCCCTCCACTTT. Its protein is CASSEFMAENSPLHF.